Below, 25 T cell receptor beta chains from the same sample are listed, as sequenced in a study of cytomegalovirus exposure and HLA in healthy donors. This PCR relied on a set of 60 Vbeta primers and 13 Jbeta primers. Repertoires were generated with immunoSEQ multiplex PCR, while TCRdb's copy carries only in-frame clones and drops some. The table has around 200,000 clones, 86% seen once; the top ten hold approximately 0.31%. The sequenced sample consisted of PBMCs. These receptors originate from a woman aged 30 to 39 in good health and CMV-seronegative.

The chain carries TRBV5-8 and TRBJ2-1; D is unresolved. This CDR3 region has 14 residues. Germline loops: CDR1 SGHTS, CDR2 YDEGEE. The V end lost 2 bases, the J end lost 8 bases, and 14 bases lay between the germline ends. The DNA of the CDR3 is TGTGCCAGCAGCTTTAGTCCTACCGTCGATGAGCAGTTCTTC. Its protein product is CASSFSPTVDEQFF.

The rearrangement uses TRBV4-2 and TRBJ2-3; 11 bases are a match to TRBD2. The CDR3 length is 20 residues. V dropped 0 bases and J dropped 3; count of bases not matched to a gene: 14. Looked up from germline, CDR1 is LGHNA and CDR2 is YNFKEQ. CDR3 coding DNA: TGTGCCAGCAGCCAAGATTGGCTAGCGGGGGGTCTAGCCCTTACAGATACGCAGTATTTT. Translation gives CASSQDWLAGGLALTDTQYF.

This rearrangement joins TRBV5-4 to TRBJ2-2; the D gene is possibly TRBD1 (6 bases). The CDR3 runs 14 residues. V lost 4 bases to trimming and J lost 7 bases, with 14 bases between them. From germline, CDR1 is SGHNT and CDR2 YYREEE (reference sequence). CDR3 bases: TGTGCCAGCAGCCCGGACAGTGGCGGCGGGGAGCTGTTTTTT. It codes for CASSPDSGGGELFF. Full variable domain (remainder filled in from reference TRBV5-4 and TRBJ2-2): ETGVTQSPTHLIKTRGQQVTLRCSSQSGHNTVSWYQQALGQGPQFIFQYYREEENGRGNFPPRFSGLQFPNYSSELNVNALELDDSALYLCASSPDSGGGELFFGEGSRLTVL.

The chain carries TRBV5-1 and TRBJ2-3; 8 nucleotides line up with TRBD1. J gave up 5 bases and V 0 bases, and 2 bases lay outside the gene matches. The CDR3 loop spans 14 amino acids. CDR1 is SGHRS and CDR2 is YFSETQ in the germline V gene. As DNA, the CDR3 is TGCGCCAGCAGCTTGGGACAGGGGATAGATACGCAGTATTTT. Its protein is CASSLGQGIDTQYF.

J is TRBJ2-1 and V is TRBV6-1, with a possible D match to TRBD2 (6 bases). The germline V gene encodes CDR1 MNHNS and CDR2 SASEGT. The V end lost 2 bases, the J end lost 0 bases, and 8 bases lay between the germline ends. This CDR3 contains 15 residues. This CDR3 reads CASSELALSYNEQFF. CDR3 in DNA: TGTGCCAGCAGTGAACTAGCGCTCTCCTACAATGAGCAGTTCTTC.

The CDR3 DNA sequence: TGTGCCAGCAGTTTGTGGGGCGATACGCAGTATTTT. This encodes CASSLWGDTQYF. The chain carries TRBV6-6 and TRBJ2-3; weak D call: TRBD1 (5 bases). CDR1 MNHNY and CDR2 SVGAGI come from the germline V gene (reference sequence). V dropped 4 bases and J dropped 6 bases, with 8 bases sitting between them. The CDR3 totals 12 residues.

By sample share, this clone is medium-sized (0.01 to 0.1%). The chain joins TRBV5-4 to TRBJ1-1; D unresolved. This CDR3 region has 15 residues. The germline V and J ends were trimmed by 0 bases and 5 bases, with 14 bases remaining between them. Germline-derived CDR1 and CDR2 are SGHNT and YYREEE (reference sequence). DNA of the CDR3: TGTGCCAGCAGCTTGGTGGGAGGGCCCGGGACTGAAGCTTTCTTT. Translating it yields CASSLVGGPGTEAFF.

This rearrangement joins TRBV27 to TRBJ2-6, with a weak D call TRBD2 (6 bases). The CDR3 contains 15 residues. Germline V gene data show CDR1 as MNHEY and CDR2 as SMNVEV (reference sequence). Trimming removed 3 bases at V and 4 bases at J, with 10 bases between. DNA for the CDR3: TGTGCCAGCAGTTTCCGGGGGTCCGGGGCCAACGTCCTGACTTTC. Protein sequence: CASSFRGSGANVLTF.

The chain joins TRBV4-2 to TRBJ2-1, with 9 bases matching TRBD2. The CDR3 extends over 16 amino acids. V lost 0 bases to trimming and J lost 5 bases; unmatched junction nucleotides: 5. Germline V lookup: CDR1 LGHNA, CDR2 YNFKEQ. CDR3 nucleotide sequence: TGTGCCAGCAGCCAAGATTTACTAGCGGGTAACAATGAGCAGTTCTTC. This codes for CASSQDLLAGNNEQFF.

This chain connects TRBV9 to TRBJ2-1; D is perhaps TRBD1 (6 bases). Germline lookup yields CDR1 SGDLS and CDR2 YYNGEE. V gave up 0 bases and J gave up 4 bases, with 11 bases separating them. The CDR3 loop spans 15 amino acids. CDR3 sequence reads: CASSVDLGGYNEQFF. CDR3 DNA sequence: TGTGCCAGCAGCGTAGACCTAGGGGGTTACAATGAGCAGTTCTTC.

The chain employs TRBV10-3 and TRBJ2-7, with D perhaps matching TRBD2 (6 bases). The V and J ends lost 6 bases and 7 bases respectively, with 13 bases between them. The CDR3 is made up of 12 amino acids. The germline CDR1 and CDR2 sequences are ENHRY and SYGVKD. The CDR3 sequence: CAISGAGGEQYF. Here the CDR3 DNA reads TGTGCCATCAGCGGCGCCGGGGGAGAGCAGTACTTC.

V is TRBV27 and J is TRBJ2-1, with 9 bases lining up with TRBD2. CDR1 and CDR2 (germline): MNHEY, SMNVEV (reference sequence). V lost 10 bases to trimming and J lost 8 bases; unmatched junction nucleotides: 6. CDR3 size: 12 residues. The CDR3 DNA follows: TGTGCCACTGGACTAGCGAAGGATGAGCAGTTCTTC. Its translation is CATGLAKDEQFF.

This chain joins TRBV28 and TRBJ1-3; D gene unclear. The CDR3 extends over 15 amino acids. The V gene lost 8 bases and the J gene lost 0 bases, with 14 bases spanning the gap. CDR1 is MDHEN and CDR2 is SYDVKM in the germline V gene. The CDR3 is CASSSGGSSGNTIYF. CDR3 DNA: TGTGCCAGCTCGTCGGGAGGAAGCTCTGGAAACACCATATATTTT.

This clone was counted between two and nine times. The chain recombines TRBV27 with TRBJ2-1; perhaps TRBD2 as D (5 bases). Germline CDR1 reads MNHEY; CDR2 reads SMNVEV (reference sequence). V lost 6 bases and J lost 2, with 11 bases in between. The CDR3 length is 14 residues. The CDR3 loop reads CASRPDGTYNEQFF. The CDR3 nucleotides read TGTGCCAGCAGACCAGACGGGACCTACAATGAGCAGTTCTTC.

The chain is built from TRBV29-1 and TRBJ1-1, with D possibly matching TRBD1 (6 bases). V lost 5 bases and J 0 bases, leaving 13 bases between the germline ends. Germline CDR1 reads SQVTM; CDR2 reads ANQGSEA. The CDR3 sequence is 14 residues long. The CDR3 DNA is TGCAGCGTTACACAGGACAGATTGAACACTGAAGCTTTCTTT. Protein product: CSVTQDRLNTEAFF.

The chain combines TRBV7-2 with TRBJ1-2; 9 bases are shared with TRBD1. Trimming cost V 4 bases and J 5 bases; bases outside gene matches: 8. Germline V gene sequence: CDR1 SGHTA, CDR2 FQGNSA. The CDR3 loop spans 15 amino acids. This chain's CDR3 is CASSSPTGGLYGYTF. CDR3 DNA sequence: TGTGCCAGCAGCTCCCCGACAGGGGGGCTTTATGGCTACACCTTC.

V gene TRBV5-4 combines with J gene TRBJ2-7; D is perhaps TRBD1 (6 bases). CDR1 is SGHNT and CDR2 is YYREEE in the germline V gene (reference sequence). V lost 4 bases to trimming and J lost 5 bases, with 22 bases between them. This CDR3 comprises 16 residues. The CDR3 is CASSPMTGSLGNEQYF. The CDR3 bases are TGTGCCAGCAGCCCGATGACAGGCTCTTTAGGGAACGAGCAGTACTTC.

The genes are TRBV11-3 and TRBJ2-5; a possible D gene is TRBD2 (7 bases). This CDR3 is built from 14 residues. Trimming took 5 bases from V and 2 from J, leaving 12 bases between them. Germline values: CDR1 SGHNT, CDR2 YENEEA. The CDR3 spells CASSRGGSQETQYF. The CDR3 DNA sequence: TGTGCCAGCAGCCGCGGGGGCTCACAAGAGACCCAGTACTTC. The full variable domain, with the rest looked up from reference TRBV11-3 and TRBJ2-5, is EAGVVQSPRYKIIEKKQPVAFWCNPISGHNTLYWYLQNLGQGPELLIRYENEEAVDDSQLPKDRFSAERLKGVDSTLKIQPAELGDSAVYLCASSRGGSQETQYFGPGTRLLVL.

Concerning this clone itself: A read error may produce the germline difference seen at one junction end. The V and J genes are TRBV6-5 and TRBJ2-1; TRBD2 is a possible D gene (5 bases). CDR1 MNHEY and CDR2 SVGAGI come from the germline V gene. This CDR3 spans 16 amino acids. This chain's CDR3 is CVSSYIVGSSYNEQFF. DNA of the CDR3: TGTGTCAGCAGTTACATAGTAGGGAGCTCCTACAATGAGCAGTTCTTC.

The chain has TRBV29-1 and TRBJ2-1; D call uncertain. Trimming pared 5 bases from V and 4 bases from J, leaving 6 bases between. Germline V CDR1 and CDR2: SQVTM, ANQGSEA. The CDR3 consists of 11 residues. The CDR3, as DNA: TGCAGCGTTCGAGCTTACAATGAGCAGTTCTTC. Translating gives CSVRAYNEQFF.

V gene TRBV18 combines with J gene TRBJ2-2, with 8 bases that match TRBD1. The germline CDR1 and CDR2 sequences are KGHSH and LQKENI. The CDR3 length is 16 residues. J gave up 2 bases and V 6 bases, and 8 bases lay outside the gene matches. CDR3 sequence: CASSRFGQGNTGELFF. CDR3 nucleotide sequence: TGTGCCAGCTCCCGATTCGGACAGGGTAACACCGGGGAGCTGTTTTTT.

CDR3 nucleotides: TGTGCCAGCAGCCAGGCTAGCGGGAGGAACACCGGGGAGCTGTTTTTT. This translates into CASSQASGRNTGELFF. The chain is built from TRBV14 and TRBJ2-2; 10 bases map to TRBD2. The ends lost 3 bases at V and 1 base at J; junction bases unmatched: 2. The CDR3 extends over 16 amino acids. The V gene's germline CDR1 is SGHDN and CDR2 FVKESK.

A word on this clone: Other DNA sequences in this specimen translate into the identical CDR3. The chain joins TRBV5-1 to TRBJ2-5, with D possibly TRBD2 on 6 matching bases. Deletions cut 2 bases from V and 2 bases from J, with 10 bases between. The CDR3 is made up of 14 amino acids. CDR1 and CDR2 from the germline V gene are SGHRS and YFSETQ. CDR3 amino acids: CASSLGSGQETQYF. The CDR3 coding sequence is TGCGCCAGCAGCTTAGGTAGCGGACAAGAGACCCAGTACTTC.

The chain employs TRBV6-5 and TRBJ2-5, with D possibly TRBD1 on 5 matching bases. Germline values: CDR1 MNHEY, CDR2 SVGAGI. Trimming pared 10 bases from V and 5 bases from J, leaving 20 bases between. The CDR3 is 14 amino acids. CDR3 residues: CATCDSLSWETQYF. For the CDR3, the DNA is TGTGCCACATGCGACAGTTTATCGTGGGAGACCCAGTACTTC.

On this clone itself: The sample has other DNA sequences that encode this CDR3 too. Here the CDR3 DNA reads TGCGCCAGCAGCCAAGGGACTAGCGGGGGAAACTACGAGCAGTACTTC. It yields the protein CASSQGTSGGNYEQYF. The rearrangement uses TRBV4-1 and TRBJ2-7, with 13 bases matching TRBD2. Germline V gene lookup returns CDR1 MGHRA and CDR2 YSYEKL. CDR3 length: 16 amino acids. The trim removed 1 base at V and 3 bases at J, leaving 3 bases unmatched.